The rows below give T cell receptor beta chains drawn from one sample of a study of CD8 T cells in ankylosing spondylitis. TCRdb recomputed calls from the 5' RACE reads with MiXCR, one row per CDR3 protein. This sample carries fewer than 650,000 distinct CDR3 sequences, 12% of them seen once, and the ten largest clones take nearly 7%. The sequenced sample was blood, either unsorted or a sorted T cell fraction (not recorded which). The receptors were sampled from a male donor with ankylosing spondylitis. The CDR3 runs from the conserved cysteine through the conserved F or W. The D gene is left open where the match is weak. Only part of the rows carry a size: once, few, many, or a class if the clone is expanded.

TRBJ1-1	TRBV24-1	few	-	CATSDSKGGWNTEAFF	TGTGCCACCAGTGATAGCAAGGGGGGGTGGAACACTGAAGCTTTCTTT
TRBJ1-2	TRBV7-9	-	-	CASSRHQGENYGYTF	TGTGCCAGCAGCCGGCACCAGGGAGAGAACTATGGCTACACCTTC
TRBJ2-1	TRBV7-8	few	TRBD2	CASSLPAGGMNEQFF	TGTGCCAGCAGCCTGCCGGCGGGAGGGATGAATGAGCAGTTCTTC
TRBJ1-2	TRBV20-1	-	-	CSARDNSYGYTF	TGCAGTGCTAGAGATAACAGCTATGGCTACACCTTC
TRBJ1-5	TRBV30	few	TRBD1	CARDRGSNQPQHF	TGTGCGAGGGACAGGGGGTCGAATCAGCCCCAGCATTTT
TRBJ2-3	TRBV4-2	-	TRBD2	CASDGGRVTDTQYF	TGTGCCAGCGACGGCGGGAGGGTCACAGATACGCAGTATTTT
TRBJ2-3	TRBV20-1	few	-	CSASSGATDTQYF	TGCAGTGCCTCGTCGGGGGCCACAGATACGCAGTATTTT
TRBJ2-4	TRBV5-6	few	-	CASSLGRAKNIQYF	TGTGCCAGCAGCTTGGGGCGAGCCAAAAACATTCAGTACTTC
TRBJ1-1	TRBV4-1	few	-	CASSPLGTAKAFF	TGCGCCAGCAGCCCGCTAGGGACGGCCAAGGCTTTCTTT
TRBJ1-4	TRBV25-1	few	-	CASSETVGVSEEKLFF	TGTGCCAGCAGTGAAACTGTCGGGGTATCGGAAGAAAAACTGTTTTTT
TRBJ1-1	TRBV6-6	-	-	CASSSDVGTEAFF	TGTGCCAGCAGTTCCGACGTTGGCACTGAAGCTTTCTTT
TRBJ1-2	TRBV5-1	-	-	CASSTEVNYGYTF	TGCGCCAGCAGCACCGAGGTTAACTATGGCTACACCTTC
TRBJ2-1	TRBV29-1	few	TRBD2	CSVGASGRYEQFF	TGCAGCGTTGGGGCTAGCGGGAGGTATGAGCAGTTCTTC
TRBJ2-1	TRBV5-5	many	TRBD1	CASSLRTGGGNEQFF	TGTGCCAGCAGCTTGAGAACAGGGGGCGGGAATGAGCAGTTCTTC
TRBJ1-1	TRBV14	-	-	CASSQWPPNTEAFF	TGTGCCAGCAGCCAGTGGCCGCCGAACACTGAAGCTTTCTTT
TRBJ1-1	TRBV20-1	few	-	CSAKGQPAAEAFF	TGCAGTGCCAAAGGACAGCCTGCTGCTGAAGCTTTCTTT
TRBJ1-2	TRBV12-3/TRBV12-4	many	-	CASSLAARYGYTF	TGTGCCAGCAGTTTAGCGGCTCGCTATGGCTACACCTTC
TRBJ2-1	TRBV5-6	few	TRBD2	CASSWGGTSGSQQFF	TGTGCCAGCAGCTGGGGGGGGACTAGCGGTTCCCAGCAGTTCTTC
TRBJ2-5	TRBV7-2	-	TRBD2	CASSSTSGGETQYF	TGTGCCAGCAGCTCGACTAGCGGTGGGGAGACCCAGTACTTC